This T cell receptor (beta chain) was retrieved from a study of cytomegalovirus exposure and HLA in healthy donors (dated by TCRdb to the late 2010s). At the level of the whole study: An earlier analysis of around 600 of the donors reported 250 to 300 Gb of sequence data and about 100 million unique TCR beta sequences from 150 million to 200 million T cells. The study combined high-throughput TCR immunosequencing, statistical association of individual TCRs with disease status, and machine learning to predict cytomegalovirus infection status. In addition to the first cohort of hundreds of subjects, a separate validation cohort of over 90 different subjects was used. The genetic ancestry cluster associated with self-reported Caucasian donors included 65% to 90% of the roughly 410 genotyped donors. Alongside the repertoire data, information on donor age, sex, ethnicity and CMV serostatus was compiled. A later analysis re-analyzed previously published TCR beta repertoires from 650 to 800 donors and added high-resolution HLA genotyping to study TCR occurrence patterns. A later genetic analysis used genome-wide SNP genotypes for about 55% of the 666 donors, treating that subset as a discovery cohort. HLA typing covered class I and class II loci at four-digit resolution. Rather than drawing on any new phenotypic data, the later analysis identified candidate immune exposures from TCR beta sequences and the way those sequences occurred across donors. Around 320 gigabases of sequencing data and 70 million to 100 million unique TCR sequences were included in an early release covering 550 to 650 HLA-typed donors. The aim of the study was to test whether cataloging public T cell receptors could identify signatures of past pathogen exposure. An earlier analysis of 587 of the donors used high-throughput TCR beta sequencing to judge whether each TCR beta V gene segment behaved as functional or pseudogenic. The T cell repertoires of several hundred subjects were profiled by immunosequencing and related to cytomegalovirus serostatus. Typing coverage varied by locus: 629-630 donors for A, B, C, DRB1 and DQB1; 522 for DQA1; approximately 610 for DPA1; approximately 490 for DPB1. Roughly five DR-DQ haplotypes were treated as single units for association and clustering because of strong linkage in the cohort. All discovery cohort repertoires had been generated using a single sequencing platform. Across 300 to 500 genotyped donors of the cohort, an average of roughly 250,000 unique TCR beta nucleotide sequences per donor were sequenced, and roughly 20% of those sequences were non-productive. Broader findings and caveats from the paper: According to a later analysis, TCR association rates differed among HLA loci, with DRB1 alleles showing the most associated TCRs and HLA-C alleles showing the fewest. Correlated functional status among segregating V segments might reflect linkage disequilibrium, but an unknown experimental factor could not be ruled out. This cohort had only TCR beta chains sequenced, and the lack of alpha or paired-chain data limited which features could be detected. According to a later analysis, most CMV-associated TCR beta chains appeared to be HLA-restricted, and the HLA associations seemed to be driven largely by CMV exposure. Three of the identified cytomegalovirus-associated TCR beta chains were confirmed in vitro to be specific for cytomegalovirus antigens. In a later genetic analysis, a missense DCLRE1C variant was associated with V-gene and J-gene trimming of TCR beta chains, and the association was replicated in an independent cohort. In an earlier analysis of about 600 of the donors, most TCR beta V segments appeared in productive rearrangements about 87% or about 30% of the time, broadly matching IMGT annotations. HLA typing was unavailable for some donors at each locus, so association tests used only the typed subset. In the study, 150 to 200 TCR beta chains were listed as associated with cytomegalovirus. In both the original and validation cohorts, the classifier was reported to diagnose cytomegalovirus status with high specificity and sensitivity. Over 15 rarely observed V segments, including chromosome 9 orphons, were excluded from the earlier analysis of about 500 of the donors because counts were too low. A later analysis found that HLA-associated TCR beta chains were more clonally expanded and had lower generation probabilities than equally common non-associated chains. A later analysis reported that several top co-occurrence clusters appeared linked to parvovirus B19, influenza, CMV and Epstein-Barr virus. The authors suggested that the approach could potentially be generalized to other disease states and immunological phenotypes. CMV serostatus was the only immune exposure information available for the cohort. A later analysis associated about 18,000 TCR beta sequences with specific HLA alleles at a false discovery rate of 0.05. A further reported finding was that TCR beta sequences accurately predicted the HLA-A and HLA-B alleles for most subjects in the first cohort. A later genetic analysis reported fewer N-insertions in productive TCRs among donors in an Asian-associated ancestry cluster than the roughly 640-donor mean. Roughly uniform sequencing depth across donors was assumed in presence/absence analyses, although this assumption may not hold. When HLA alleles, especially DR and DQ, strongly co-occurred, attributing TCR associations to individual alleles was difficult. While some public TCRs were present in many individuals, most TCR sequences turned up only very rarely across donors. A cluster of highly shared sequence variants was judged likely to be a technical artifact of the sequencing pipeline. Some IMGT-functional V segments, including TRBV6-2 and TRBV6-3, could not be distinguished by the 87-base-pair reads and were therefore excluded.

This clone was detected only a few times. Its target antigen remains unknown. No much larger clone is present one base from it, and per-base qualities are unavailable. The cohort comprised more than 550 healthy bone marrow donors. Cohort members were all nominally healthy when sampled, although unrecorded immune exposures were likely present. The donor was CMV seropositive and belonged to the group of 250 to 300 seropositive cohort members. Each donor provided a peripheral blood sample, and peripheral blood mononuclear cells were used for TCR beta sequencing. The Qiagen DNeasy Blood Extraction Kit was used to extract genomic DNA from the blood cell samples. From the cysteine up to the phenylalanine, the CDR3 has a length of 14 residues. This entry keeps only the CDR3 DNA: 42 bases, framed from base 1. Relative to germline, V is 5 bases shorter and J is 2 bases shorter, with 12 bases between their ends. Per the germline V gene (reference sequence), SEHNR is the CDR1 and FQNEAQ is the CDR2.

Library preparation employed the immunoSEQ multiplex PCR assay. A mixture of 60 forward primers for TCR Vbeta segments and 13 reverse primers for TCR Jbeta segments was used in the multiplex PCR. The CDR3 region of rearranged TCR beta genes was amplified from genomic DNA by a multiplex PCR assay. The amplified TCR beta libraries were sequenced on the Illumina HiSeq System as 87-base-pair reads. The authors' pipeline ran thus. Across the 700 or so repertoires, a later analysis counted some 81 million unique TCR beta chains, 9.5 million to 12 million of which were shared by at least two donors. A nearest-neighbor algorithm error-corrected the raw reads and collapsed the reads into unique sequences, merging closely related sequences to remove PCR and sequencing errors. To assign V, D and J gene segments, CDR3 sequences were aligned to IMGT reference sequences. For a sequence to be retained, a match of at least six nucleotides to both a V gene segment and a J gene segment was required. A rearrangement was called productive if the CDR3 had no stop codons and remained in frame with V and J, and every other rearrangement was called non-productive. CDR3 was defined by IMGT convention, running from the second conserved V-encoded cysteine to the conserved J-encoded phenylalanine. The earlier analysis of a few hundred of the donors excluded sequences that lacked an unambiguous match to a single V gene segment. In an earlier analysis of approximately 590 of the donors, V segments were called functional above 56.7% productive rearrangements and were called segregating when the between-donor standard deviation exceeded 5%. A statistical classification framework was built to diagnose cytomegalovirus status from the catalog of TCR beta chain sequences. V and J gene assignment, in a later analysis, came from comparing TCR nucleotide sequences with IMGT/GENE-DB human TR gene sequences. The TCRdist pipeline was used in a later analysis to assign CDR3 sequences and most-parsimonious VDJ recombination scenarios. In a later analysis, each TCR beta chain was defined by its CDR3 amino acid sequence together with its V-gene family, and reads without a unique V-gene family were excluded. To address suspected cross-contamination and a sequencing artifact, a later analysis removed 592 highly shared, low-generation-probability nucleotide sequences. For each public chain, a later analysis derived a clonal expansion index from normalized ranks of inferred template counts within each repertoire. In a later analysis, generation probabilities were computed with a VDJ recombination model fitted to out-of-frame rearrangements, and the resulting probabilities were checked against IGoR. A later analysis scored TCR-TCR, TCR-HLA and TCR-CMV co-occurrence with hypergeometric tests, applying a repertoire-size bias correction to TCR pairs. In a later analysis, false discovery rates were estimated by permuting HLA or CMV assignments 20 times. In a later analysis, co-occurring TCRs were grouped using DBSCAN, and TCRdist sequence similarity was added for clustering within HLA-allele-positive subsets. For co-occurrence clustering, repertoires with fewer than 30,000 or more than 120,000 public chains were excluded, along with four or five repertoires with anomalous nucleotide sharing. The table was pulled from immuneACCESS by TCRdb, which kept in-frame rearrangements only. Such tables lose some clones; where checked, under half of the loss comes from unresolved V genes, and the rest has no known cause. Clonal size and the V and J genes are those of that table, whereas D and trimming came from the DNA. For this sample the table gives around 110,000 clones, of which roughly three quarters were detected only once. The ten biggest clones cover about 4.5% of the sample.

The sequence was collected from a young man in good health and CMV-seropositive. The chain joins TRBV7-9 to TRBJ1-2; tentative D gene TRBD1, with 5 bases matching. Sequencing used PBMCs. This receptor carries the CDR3 CASSKMTENYGYTF. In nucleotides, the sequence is TGTGCCAGCAGCAAAATGACAGAGAACTATGGCTACACCTTC.